Presented here are 22 T cell receptor beta chains from one specimen sequenced in a study of cytomegalovirus exposure and HLA in healthy donors. PCR employed 60 Vbeta and 13 Jbeta primers. Here immunoSEQ multiplex PCR was the method, and the copy in TCRdb shows in-frame clones only, minus some. This table holds some 130,000 clones, around 80% found once. Sequencing was done on a sample of PBMCs. The receptors were gathered from a man under 40 in good health and CMV-seronegative.

With regard to this clone: Different DNA sequences within this sample yield the same CDR3. V and J are TRBV7-2 and TRBJ1-1; maybe TRBD1 (5 bases). V gave up 6 bases and J gave up 2 bases, with 10 bases separating them. The germline V gene encodes CDR1 SGHTA and CDR2 FQGNSA. This CDR3 is built from 13 residues. CDR3 sequence (DNA): TGTGCCAGCAGTCCGACAGTAAACACTGAAGCTTTCTTT. Its translation: CASSPTVNTEAFF.

This rearrangement joins TRBV27 to TRBJ2-7; 8 nucleotides align to TRBD2. Germline-derived CDR1 and CDR2 are MNHEY and SMNVEV (reference sequence). This CDR3 comprises 14 residues. V lost 6 bases and J lost 1; bases outside the gene matches: 5. The CDR3 is CASRSGGRSYEQYF. CDR3 in DNA: TGTGCCAGCAGGTCTGGCGGGAGGTCCTACGAGCAGTACTTC.

In its sample, this clone was seen a few times. This chain links TRBV30 with TRBJ2-2, with D possibly TRBD1 on 6 matching bases. The length of the CDR3 is 13 residues. Deletions cut 3 bases from V and 1 base from J, with 6 bases between. The germline CDR1 and CDR2 sequences are GTSNPN and SVGIG (reference sequence). In DNA form, the CDR3 reads TGTGCCTGGAGGGGACAGAACACCGGGGAGCTGTTTTTT. It specifies CAWRGQNTGELFF.

V is TRBV29-1 and J is TRBJ1-1; weak D call: TRBD1 (5 bases). The CDR3 sequence is 14 residues long. V lost 4 bases and J 0 bases, leaving 12 bases between the germline ends. The germline gives CDR1 SQVTM, CDR2 ANQGSEA. The CDR3 nucleotides are TGCAGCGTTGTTGACAGCCCCTTGAACACTGAAGCTTTCTTT. Its translation: CSVVDSPLNTEAFF. Full variable domain (remainder filled in from reference TRBV29-1 and TRBJ1-1): SAVISQKPSRDICQRGTSLTIQCQVDSQVTMMFWYRQQPGQSLTLIATANQGSEATYESGFVIDKFPISRPNLTFSTLTVSNMSPEDSSIYLCSVVDSPLNTEAFFGQGTRLTVV.

This chain connects TRBV7-6 to TRBJ2-5; 11 nucleotides agree with TRBD2. The V and J ends lost 5 bases and 3 bases, in that order; junction bases with no gene match: 2. The CDR3 loop spans 14 amino acids. In germline, CDR1 is SGHVS, CDR2 FNYEAQ. CDR3 in DNA: TGTGCCAGCAGCCGGGGACTAGCGGAAGAGACCCAGTACTTC. Translation gives CASSRGLAEETQYF. The entire variable domain, with the rest obtained from reference TRBV7-6 and TRBJ2-5, is as follows: GAGVSQSPRYKVTKRGQDVALRCDPISGHVSLYWYRQALGQGPEFLTYFNYEAQQDKSGLPNDRFSAERPEGSISTLTIQRTEQRDSAMYRCASSRGLAEETQYFGPGTRLLVL.

This clone was counted a single time. The chain combines TRBV29-1 with TRBJ1-1, with a weak D call TRBD1 (6 bases). The CDR3 is 14 amino acids. Per germline, CDR1 SQVTM and CDR2 ANQGSEA. The ends were cut back, 4 bases at V and 0 bases at J, with 12 bases in the middle. CDR3 DNA sequence: TGCAGCGTTGGGAGACAGGTTGTGAACACTGAAGCTTTCTTT. Translating gives CSVGRQVVNTEAFF.

The chain uses TRBV6-1 and TRBJ1-1; maybe TRBD1 (5 bases). V lost 6 bases and J lost 2, with 13 bases in between. CDR3 size: 14 residues. Germline V gene sequence: CDR1 MNHNS, CDR2 SASEGT. The CDR3 sequence: CASSIQTENTEAFF. CDR3 nucleotides: TGTGCCAGCAGCATACAGACAGAAAACACTGAAGCTTTCTTT.

For the CDR3, the DNA is TGTGCCAGCAGTTACGACAGGGGGCTGGAGAACACTGAAGCTTTCTTT. Its translation is CASSYDRGLENTEAFF. The chain has TRBV6-6 and TRBJ1-1; 10 bases are shared with TRBD1. With 2 bases clipped from V and 1 base from J, the junction kept 4 bases outside the gene matches. CDR1 is MNHNY and CDR2 is SVGAGI in the germline V gene (reference sequence). CDR3 length: 16 amino acids.

This rearrangement joins TRBV7-9 to TRBJ2-1, with D possibly matching TRBD2 (5 bases). The ends were cut back, 3 bases at V and 10 bases at J, with 10 bases in the middle. Germline values: CDR1 SEHNR, CDR2 FQNEAQ (reference sequence). The CDR3 covers 12 residues. The CDR3 sequence is CASSFTRLEQFF. CDR3 in DNA: TGTGCCAGCAGCTTCACTAGACTCGAGCAGTTCTTC.

This chain links TRBV6-5 with TRBJ2-3; D not certain. CDR3 length: 13 residues. Germline CDR1 is MNHEY and CDR2 is SVGAGI. V was shortened by 1 base and J by 6 bases, with 8 bases between the two germline ends. The CDR3 coding sequence is TGTGCCAGCAGTTACTTTTCCCGGGATACGCAGTATTTT. Residues: CASSYFSRDTQYF.

The chain joins TRBV15 to TRBJ2-2; tentative D call: TRBD1 (5 bases). V shed 6 bases and J shed 6 bases, with 14 bases lying between them. The CDR3 is 14 residues long. From germline, CDR1 is LNHNV and CDR2 YYDKDF (reference sequence). CDR3: CATRWARVAGELFF. In DNA form, the CDR3 reads TGTGCCACCAGATGGGCCAGGGTGGCCGGGGAGCTGTTTTTT.

V is TRBV6-5 and J is TRBJ1-5, with unresolved D. CDR1 and CDR2 from the germline V gene are MNHEY and SVGAGI. This CDR3 is 12 amino acids long. Deletions cut 4 bases from V and 3 bases from J, with 4 bases between. The CDR3 reads CASSSFNQPQHF. The CDR3 DNA is TGTGCCAGCAGTTCGTTCAATCAGCCCCAGCATTTT.

This clone was counted only a few times. This chain connects TRBV28 to TRBJ1-1; D uncertain. The germline V gene has CDR1 MDHEN and CDR2 SYDVKM. Trimming removed 6 bases from V and 5 bases from J, with 4 bases in between. The CDR3 contains 10 residues. The CDR3 here is CASRSTEAFF. The DNA for the CDR3 is TGTGCCAGCAGGAGTACTGAAGCTTTCTTT.

The rearrangement joins TRBV29-1 to TRBJ2-1, with D perhaps matching TRBD2 (6 bases). From germline, CDR1 is SQVTM and CDR2 ANQGSEA. With 6 bases removed from V and 7 bases from J, the gap between germline ends came to 13 bases. The CDR3 covers 12 residues. The CDR3, as DNA: TGCAGCGTGGGCGGGACCTCGAATGAGCAGTTCTTC. Amino acids: CSVGGTSNEQFF.

The chain employs TRBV10-1 and TRBJ2-7, with unresolved D. Germline values: CDR1 WNHNN, CDR2 SYGVQD (reference sequence). There are 14 residues in the CDR3. Trimming pared 2 bases from V and 5 bases from J, leaving 13 bases between. The CDR3 region has the DNA TGCGCCAGCAGTGAGGGGCAGAATCCCGACGAGCAGTACTTC. This sequence encodes CASSEGQNPDEQYF.

This chain joins TRBV27 and TRBJ2-1; 11 positions agree with TRBD2. CDR1 is MNHEY and CDR2 is SMNVEV in the germline V gene (reference sequence). After removal of 5 bases from V and 7 bases from J, the junction contained 10 bases not matched to a gene. This CDR3 has 16 residues. CDR3 sequence reads: CASSQLAGGFWNEQFF. CDR3 DNA sequence: TGTGCCAGCAGTCAGTTAGCGGGAGGGTTTTGGAATGAGCAGTTCTTC.

J is TRBJ2-7 and V is TRBV6-1; D unresolved. Looked up from germline, CDR1 is MNHNS and CDR2 is SASEGT. The CDR3 contains 14 residues. The V gene lost 0 bases and the J gene lost 1 base, with 7 bases spanning the gap. The CDR3 coding sequence is TGTGCCAGCAGTGAAGCATTGAGGTCCTACGAGCAGTACTTC. As protein: CASSEALRSYEQYF.

The rearrangement joins TRBV18 to TRBJ2-1; D gene unclear. Germline loops: CDR1 KGHSH, CDR2 LQKENI. This CDR3 region has 16 residues. Trimming stripped 5 bases from V and 1 base from J, with 15 bases between. DNA of the CDR3: TGTGCCAGCTCATCAAGACATCCCCCTTCCTACAATGAGCAGTTCTTC. Its protein is CASSSRHPPSYNEQFF.

This chain connects TRBV30 to TRBJ2-1; D gene ambiguous. CDR1 is GTSNPN, CDR2 SVGIG, per germline (reference sequence). Trimming took off 2 bases at V and 6 bases at J, with 5 bases between the two ends. The CDR3 contains 11 residues. The CDR3 region is CAWSPLNEQFF. The CDR3 DNA sequence: TGTGCCTGGAGTCCTCTCAATGAGCAGTTCTTC.

The chain couples TRBV4-2 to TRBJ2-1; D possibly corresponds to TRBD2 (5 bases). The CDR3 extends over 19 amino acids. V was shortened by 4 bases and J by 1 base, with 23 bases between the two germline ends. CDR1 LGHNA and CDR2 YNFKEQ come from the germline V gene. CDR3 DNA sequence: TGTGCCAGCAGCCCCTCCTATGGAGGCGGAGGATCATCCTACAATGAGCAGTTCTTC. Translated, it gives CASSPSYGGGGSSYNEQFF.

In its sample, this clone was seen a few times. This chain uses TRBV4-3 with TRBJ2-7, with D tentatively TRBD2 (6 bases). Deletions cut 3 bases from V and 2 bases from J, with 17 bases between. Looked up from germline, CDR1 is LGHNA and CDR2 is YSLEER. The CDR3 contains 16 residues. The CDR3 DNA follows: TGCGCCAGCAGCCAGGCCTTTAGCGGAGAGGCCTACGAGCAGTACTTC. As protein: CASSQAFSGEAYEQYF.

The chain couples TRBV10-3 to TRBJ2-7; weak D call: TRBD2 (5 bases). This CDR3 has 12 amino acids. The V gene lost 7 bases and the J gene lost 2 bases, with 9 bases spanning the gap. Germline V gene data show CDR1 as ENHRY and CDR2 as SYGVKD. The CDR3 here is CAIKVSAYEQYF. CDR3 sequence (DNA): TGTGCCATCAAGGTTAGCGCCTACGAGCAGTACTTC.